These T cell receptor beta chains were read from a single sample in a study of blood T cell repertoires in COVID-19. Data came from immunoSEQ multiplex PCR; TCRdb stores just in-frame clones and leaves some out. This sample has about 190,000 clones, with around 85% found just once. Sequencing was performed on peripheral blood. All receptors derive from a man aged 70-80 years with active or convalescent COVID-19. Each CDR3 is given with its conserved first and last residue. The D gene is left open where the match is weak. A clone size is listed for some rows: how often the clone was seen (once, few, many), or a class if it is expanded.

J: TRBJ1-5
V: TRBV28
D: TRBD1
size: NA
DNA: TGTGCCAGCAGCCGGACAGGAGGGTTTCAGCCCCAGCATTTT
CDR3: CASSRTGGFQPQHF

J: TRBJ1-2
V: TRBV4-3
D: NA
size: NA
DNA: TGCGCCAGCAGCCAAGTTCTGGGCTCCTATGGCTACACCTTC
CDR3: CASSQVLGSYGYTF

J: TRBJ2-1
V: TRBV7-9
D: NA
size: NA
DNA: TGTGCCAGCAGCTTACCCCCAGCAGGGGAGCAGTTCTTC
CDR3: CASSLPPAGEQFF

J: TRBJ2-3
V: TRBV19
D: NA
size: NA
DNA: TGTGCCAGTAGACTTTCTCACGCTAGCACAGATACGCAGTATTTT
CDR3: CASRLSHASTDTQYF

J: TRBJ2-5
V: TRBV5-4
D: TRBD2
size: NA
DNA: TGTGCCAGCAGCCTGGATCCGCTAGCGGGGCAGGAGACCCAGTACTTC
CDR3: CASSLDPLAGQETQYF

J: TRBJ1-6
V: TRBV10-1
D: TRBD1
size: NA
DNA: TGCGCCAGCAGAGGACAGGGAGAAGGATCACCCCTCCACTTT
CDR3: CASRGQGEGSPLHF

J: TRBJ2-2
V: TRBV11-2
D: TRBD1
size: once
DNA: TGTGCCAGCAGCTCTGATCGGACAGGGGGCCGGGAGCTGTTTTTT
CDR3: CASSSDRTGGRELFF

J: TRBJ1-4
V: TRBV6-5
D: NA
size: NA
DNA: TGTGCCAGCAGTTACTCGAAGTCCCCTTCGGGTGAAAAACTGTTTTTT
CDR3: CASSYSKSPSGEKLFF

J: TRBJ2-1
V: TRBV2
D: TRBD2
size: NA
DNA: TGTGCCAGCAGTGATCCCCTGACTAGCGGGAGGGGGTCCTACAATGAGCAGTTCTTC
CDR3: CASSDPLTSGRGSYNEQFF

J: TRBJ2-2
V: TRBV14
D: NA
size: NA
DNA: TGTGCCAGCAGCCAAGTGGGACTCCCGCTACTACACACCGGGGAGCTGTTTTTT
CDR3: CASSQVGLPLLHTGELFF

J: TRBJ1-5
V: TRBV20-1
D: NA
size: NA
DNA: TGCAGTGCTAGTCTCGGGGGTAGTGGTCAGCCCCAGCATTTT
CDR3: CSASLGGSGQPQHF

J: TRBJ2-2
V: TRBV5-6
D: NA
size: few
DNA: TGTGCCAGCAGCCTCAAGGGGATGTCGAACACCGGGGAGCTGTTTTTT
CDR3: CASSLKGMSNTGELFF

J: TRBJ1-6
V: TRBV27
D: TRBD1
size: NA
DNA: TGTGCCAGCAGTCCGGGACAGGGGATGACACCCCTCCACTTT
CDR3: CASSPGQGMTPLHF

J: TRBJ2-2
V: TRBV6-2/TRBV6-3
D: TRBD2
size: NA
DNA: TGTGCCAGCAGTTTTAGCGGGATTAACACCGGGGAGCTGTTTTTT
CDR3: CASSFSGINTGELFF

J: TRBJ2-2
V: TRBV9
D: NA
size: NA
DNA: TGTGCCAGCAGCGTCTCCGGGGGTAACACCGGGGAGCTGTTTTTT
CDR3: CASSVSGGNTGELFF

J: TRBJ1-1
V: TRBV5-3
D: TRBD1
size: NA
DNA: TGTGCCAGAAGCCGGGGGACAGGGTACGCAAATACTGAAGCTTTCTTT
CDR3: CARSRGTGYANTEAFF

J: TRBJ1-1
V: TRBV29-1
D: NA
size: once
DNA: TGCAGCGTTCGAAGAGGAGGCAGCGGGCCTCTGAACACTGAAGCTTTCTTT
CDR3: CSVRRGGSGPLNTEAFF

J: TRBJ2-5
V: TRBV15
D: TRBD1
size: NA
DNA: TGTGCCACCAGGGGAAAGCTGGACAGGGCTTTCTTTCAAGAGACCCAGTACTTC
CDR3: CATRGKLDRAFFQETQYF

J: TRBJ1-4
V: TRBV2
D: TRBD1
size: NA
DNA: TGTGCCAGCAGTGATACAATGTCAGGGGGACGCCTTGTTGAAAAACTGTTTTTT
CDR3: CASSDTMSGGRLVEKLFF

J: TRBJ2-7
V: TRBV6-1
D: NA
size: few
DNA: TGTGCCAGCAGTGAAGGAGCACAGTTTATCTACGAGCAGTACTTC
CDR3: CASSEGAQFIYEQYF

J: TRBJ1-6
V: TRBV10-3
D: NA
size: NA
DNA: TGTGCCATCGCCCGGGAGCTTAATTCACCCCTCCACTTT
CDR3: CAIARELNSPLHF

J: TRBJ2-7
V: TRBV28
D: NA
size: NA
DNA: TGTGCCAGCAGTTTCGGGTTCAAGGGAATGAGGGACGAGCAGTACTTC
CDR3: CASSFGFKGMRDEQYF

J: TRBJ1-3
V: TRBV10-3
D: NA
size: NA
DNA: TGTGCCATCAGTGCTGGGCAGCTGTTGTCTGGAAACACCATATATTTT
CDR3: CAISAGQLLSGNTIYF

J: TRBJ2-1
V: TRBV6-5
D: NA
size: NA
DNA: TGTGCCAGCAGTTACTCGGGGGGGCCGAGGTATGAGCAGTTCTTC
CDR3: CASSYSGGPRYEQFF

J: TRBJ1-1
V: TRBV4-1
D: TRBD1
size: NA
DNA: TGCGCCAGCAGCCACCCCCGGACAGGGCTTACGAAAAACACTGAAGCTTTCTTT
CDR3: CASSHPRTGLTKNTEAFF

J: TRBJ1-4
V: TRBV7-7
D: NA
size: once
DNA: TGTGCCAGCAGCTTAGGGGCCGGTTTGAATGAAAAACTGTTTTTT
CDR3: CASSLGAGLNEKLFF

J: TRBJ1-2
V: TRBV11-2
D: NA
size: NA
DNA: TGTGCCAGCAGCCCCCAGGCCGGGACAAGCTATGGCTACACCTTC
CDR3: CASSPQAGTSYGYTF

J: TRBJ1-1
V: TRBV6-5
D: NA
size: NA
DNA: TGTGCCAGCAGTCGCGCGGGACTGAACACTGAAGCTTTCTTT
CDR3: CASSRAGLNTEAFF

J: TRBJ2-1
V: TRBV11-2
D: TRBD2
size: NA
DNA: TGTGCCAGCAGCTTATACCTGGCGGGGGGATCTTACAATGAGCAGTTCTTC
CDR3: CASSLYLAGGSYNEQFF

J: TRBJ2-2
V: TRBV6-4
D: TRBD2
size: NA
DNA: TGTGCCAGCAGTGAGGGGACTAGCACCGGGGAGCTGTTTTTT
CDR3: CASSEGTSTGELFF

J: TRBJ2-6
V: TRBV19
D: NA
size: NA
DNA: TGTGCCAGTAGTACGAGAAGGACATCTGGGGCCAACGTCCTGACTTTC
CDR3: CASSTRRTSGANVLTF

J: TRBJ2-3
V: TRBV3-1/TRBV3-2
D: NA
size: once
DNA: TGTGCCAGCAGCCAAGCGGGACTCACAGATACGCAGTATTTT
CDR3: CASSQAGLTDTQYF

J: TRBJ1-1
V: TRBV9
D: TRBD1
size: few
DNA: TGTGCCAGCAGCCCGTGGACAGGGAATACTGAAGCTTTCTTT
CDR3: CASSPWTGNTEAFF

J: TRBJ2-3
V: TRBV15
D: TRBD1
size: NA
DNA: TGTGCCACCAGCAGAGGGGGGACAGGGGGATTAGATACGCAGTATTTT
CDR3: CATSRGGTGGLDTQYF

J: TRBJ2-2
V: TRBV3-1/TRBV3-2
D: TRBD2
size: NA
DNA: TGTGCCAGCAGCCAAGGTAGACTAGCGGGCACCGGGGAGCTGTTTTTT
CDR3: CASSQGRLAGTGELFF

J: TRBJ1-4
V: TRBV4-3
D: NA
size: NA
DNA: TGCGCCAGCAGCCAAGAGAGGAATGAAAAACTGTTTTTT
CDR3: CASSQERNEKLFF

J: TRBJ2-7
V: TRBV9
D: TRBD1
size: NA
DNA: TGTGCCAGCACCGAAGGAGGGACAGGGAACTACGAGCAGTACTTC
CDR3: CASTEGGTGNYEQYF

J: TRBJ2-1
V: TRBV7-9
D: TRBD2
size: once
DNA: TGTGCCAGCAGCTTCGCCCGGGGGGATGAGCAGTTCTTC
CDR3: CASSFARGDEQFF

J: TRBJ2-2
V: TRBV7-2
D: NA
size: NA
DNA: TGTGCCACCACGGACAGACCAAACACCGGGGAGCTGTTTTTT
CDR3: CATTDRPNTGELFF

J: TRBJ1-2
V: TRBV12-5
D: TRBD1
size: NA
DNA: TGTGCTAGTGGCCCCGGGACAGGGGGCTCTAACTATGGCTACACCTTC
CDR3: CASGPGTGGSNYGYTF

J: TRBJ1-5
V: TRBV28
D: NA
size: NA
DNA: TGTGCCAGCAGTTTAGTTCTTGGACAAACCCTTAATCAGCCCCAGCATTTT
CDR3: CASSLVLGQTLNQPQHF

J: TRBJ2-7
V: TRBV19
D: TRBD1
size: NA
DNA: TGTGCCAGTTCGCGAGCTTGGACAGGGGTTGGGGAGCAGTACTTC
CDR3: CASSRAWTGVGEQYF

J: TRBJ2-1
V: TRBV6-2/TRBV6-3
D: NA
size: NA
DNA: TGTGCCAGCAGTTACTCACAACTAAACAATGAGCAGTTCTTC
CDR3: CASSYSQLNNEQFF

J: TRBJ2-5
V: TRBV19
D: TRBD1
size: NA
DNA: TGTGCCAGTAGTCCTGACAGGGTCGAGACCCAGTACTTC
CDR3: CASSPDRVETQYF

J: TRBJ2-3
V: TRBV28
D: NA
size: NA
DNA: TGTGCCAGCGAAAATGGGGGGGCCGCAGATACGCAGTATTTT
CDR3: CASENGGAADTQYF

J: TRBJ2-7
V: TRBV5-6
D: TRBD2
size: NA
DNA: TGTGCCAGCAGCTCACGGTGGGGTTCGGCGGGGGGGCAGTACTTC
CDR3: CASSSRWGSAGGQYF

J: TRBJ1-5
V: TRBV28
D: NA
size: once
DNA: TGTGCCAGCAGTTTCCCTGGGGGGGTGGGGAACAATCAGCCCCAGCATTTT
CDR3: CASSFPGGVGNNQPQHF

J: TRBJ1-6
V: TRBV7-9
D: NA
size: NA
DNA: TGTGCCAGCAGCTTAGAACGTCCGGAGTATAATTCACCCCTCCACTTT
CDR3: CASSLERPEYNSPLHF

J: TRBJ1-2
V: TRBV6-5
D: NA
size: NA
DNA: TGTGCCAGCACACCCTGGGGGGACTTGAACTATGGCTACACCTTC
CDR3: CASTPWGDLNYGYTF

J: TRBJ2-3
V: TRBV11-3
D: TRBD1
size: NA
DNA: TGTGCCAGCAGCCAAGGTCCCGACAGGGGCACAGATACGCAGTATTTT
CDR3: CASSQGPDRGTDTQYF